One and the same sample provided the 10 T cell receptor beta chains below, sequenced in a study of blood T cells in healthy people across ages (dated by TCRdb to between 2015 and 2016). Receptors were amplified or captured by 5' RACE. The second PCR ran for roughly 6 to 11 cycles and used a J-beta primer mix along with a sample-barcoded 5' primer. TCRdb's own reprocessing of the public reads used fastp at Q25 and MiXCR and kept productive beta chains. Rows with a matching CDR3 protein are joined into one entry that keeps the most common DNA and genes. The sample records approximately 1,700,000 distinct CDR3 sequences, roughly two fifths of which are singletons. Jointly, the top ten make up around 23% of the sample. The specimen sequenced was blood. The source of these receptors is a human donor in good health.

CDR3 sequence: CSASLTGVQPQHF. CDR3 in DNA: TGCAGTGCTAGCCTGACAGGGGTTCAGCCCCAGCATTTT. This chain uses TRBV20-1 with TRBJ1-5; 8 bases match TRBD1. Germline assignment: CDR1 DFQATT and CDR2 SNEGSKA (reference sequence). J gave up 6 bases and V 3 bases, and 4 bases lay outside the gene matches. This CDR3 region has 13 residues.

A word on this clonotype: A much larger clone differs from this one at a single base, so this may be a read error. This chain joins TRBV10-3 and TRBJ1-2; the D is unclear. Germline lookup yields CDR1 ENHRY and CDR2 SYGVKD. This CDR3 contains 12 residues. The V gene lost 3 bases and the J gene lost 3 bases, with 5 bases spanning the gap. CDR3: CAISDSDYGYTF. In DNA, the CDR3 is TGTGCCATCAGTGACAGCGACTATGGCTACACCTTC.

This clonotype was seen a single time. Sequence at one end of the junction differs from germline and may be a read error. The chain combines TRBV9 with TRBJ2-7; D possibly corresponds to TRBD2 (6 bases). Germline CDR1 is SGDLS and CDR2 is YYNGEE. This CDR3 contains 13 residues. The CDR3 here is CAGSPSGGVEQYF. DNA of the CDR3: TGTGCCGGCAGCCCATCCGGGGGAGTGGAGCAGTACTTC.

In this sample, this clonotype turned up a few times. J is TRBJ2-3 and V is TRBV5-5; D unclear. The CDR3 sequence is 15 residues long. V shed 2 bases and J shed 4 bases, with 14 bases lying between them. Germline CDR1 SGHKS, CDR2 YYEKEE (reference sequence). CDR3 sequence: CASSFRLGDADTQYF. CDR3 coding DNA: TGTGCCAGCAGCTTCCGACTCGGCGATGCAGATACGCAGTATTTT.

This clonotype occurred many times. The genes are TRBV5-1 and TRBJ2-1; 8 bases map to TRBD1. The germline V gene has CDR1 SGHRS and CDR2 YFSETQ. J gave up 7 bases and V 6 bases, and 6 bases lay outside the gene matches. The CDR3 runs to 13 residues. The chain's CDR3 is CASTPGTGNEQFF. Here the CDR3 DNA reads TGCGCCAGCACCCCCGGGACAGGAAATGAGCAGTTCTTC.

The genes are TRBV4-1 and TRBJ2-2; possibly TRBD2 for D (5 bases). Trimming took off 1 base at V and 14 bases at J, with 20 bases between the two ends. From germline, CDR1 is MGHRA and CDR2 YSYEKL. The CDR3 is made up of 15 amino acids. In DNA form, the CDR3 reads TGCGCCAGCAGCCAAGTATCCCTAGCTACCACGGGACTGTTTTTT. It codes for CASSQVSLATTGLFF.

This clonotype was seen a few times. The rearrangement uses TRBV10-3 and TRBJ2-5, with D possibly being TRBD1 (5 bases). Trimming removed 4 bases at V and 3 bases at J, with 12 bases between. Germline values: CDR1 ENHRY, CDR2 SYGVKD. The CDR3 has 14 amino acids. The CDR3 region has the DNA TGTGCCATCAGTGGGGCAGGGCGAGAAGAGACCCAGTACTTC. It encodes CAISGAGREETQYF.

This clonotype was seen a few times. The chain carries TRBV7-2 and TRBJ1-2; D may be TRBD1 (5 bases). The CDR3 consists of 17 residues. Between the trimmed V and J ends, which lost 1 base and 0 bases, there was a span of 15 bases. In germline, CDR1 is SGHTA, CDR2 FQGNSA. The CDR3 region is CASSLVSGRQSNYGYTF. The CDR3, as DNA: TGTGCCAGCAGCTTAGTTTCAGGCAGACAGTCTAACTATGGCTACACCTTC.

This chain's CDR3 is CASRRTSGVYYEQYF. CDR3 in DNA: TGTGCCAGCAGGAGGACTAGCGGGGTCTATTACGAGCAGTACTTC. The chain uses TRBV28 and TRBJ2-7; TRBD2 aligns across 12 bases. Germline loops: CDR1 MDHEN, CDR2 SYDVKM. This CDR3 contains 15 residues. J lost 4 bases, V lost 6 bases, and 7 bases had no gene match.

This clonotype was seen more than once but under ten times. This chain uses TRBV27 with TRBJ2-7; TRBD2 agrees at 7 bases. The germline gives CDR1 MNHEY, CDR2 SMNVEV (reference sequence). CDR3 length: 15 amino acids. V was pared by 3 bases and J by 2 bases, with 7 bases of the junction left unmatched. The CDR3 here is CASSFMGGVPYEQYF. The CDR3 DNA follows: TGTGCCAGCAGTTTTATGGGGGGGGTGCCCTACGAGCAGTACTTC.